Ten or more counts support the clone carrying this T cell receptor beta chain. Its antigen is still unknown. Individuals selected for sequencing had exhibited CD8+CD57+ cell expansion on flow cytometry. No patient had been given any therapy when blood was sampled. The data derive from a study of CD8+CD57+ T cells in acquired aplastic anemia. Genomic DNA served as template for TCR beta VDJ and CDR3 profiling. Via MiXCR, TCRdb re-called the reads, giving one row per CDR3 protein. In the table there are around 170,000 distinct CDR3 sequences, roughly 50% of which are singletons. CDR1 is SGHDT, CDR2 YYEEEE, per germline. The CDR3 consists of 16 residues. V dropped 4 bases and J dropped 5; count of bases not matched to a gene: 6. Study-level results: Comparison of patients with controls identified around 28 shared CD8+ CDR3 sequences.

Specimen: sorted CD4+, CD8+, or CD8+CD57+ T cells (not recorded which) from PBMCs. The chain has TRBV5-6 and TRBJ2-5; 15 bases fit TRBD2. This receptor was identified in a human donor with aplastic anemia. The chain's CDR3 is CASSMGLAGGGETQYF. The CDR3 DNA sequence: TGTGCCAGCAGCATGGGACTAGCGGGGGGCGGGGAGACCCAGTACTTC.